The entry below describes one T cell receptor (beta chain). Sequencing was performed with immunoSEQ multiplex PCR; in TCRdb, only in-frame clones are kept and a portion is missing. The table has roughly 160,000 clones, about four fifths seen once. This sample is drawn from a study of blood T cell repertoires in COVID-19. Study-level information: Both acute and convalescent COVID-19 samples were obtained from the United States, Italy and Spain. In each case, the material was cDNA or gDNA derived from T cells, B-cell-depleted T cells, or PBMCs.

The germline CDR1 and CDR2 sequences are MGHRA and YSYEKL. The CDR3 covers 15 residues. The V segment lost 1 base and the J segment 9 bases; nucleotides outside the gene matches: 2. The rearrangement uses TRBV4-1 and TRBJ1-6; 11 bases fit TRBD1. The sample was peripheral blood. This sequence was found in a woman older than 75 with acute or convalescent COVID-19. Here the CDR3 reads CASSQGTGGLSPLHF. The DNA for the CDR3 is TGCGCCAGCAGCCAAGGGACAGGGGGCCTTTCACCCCTCCACTTT.